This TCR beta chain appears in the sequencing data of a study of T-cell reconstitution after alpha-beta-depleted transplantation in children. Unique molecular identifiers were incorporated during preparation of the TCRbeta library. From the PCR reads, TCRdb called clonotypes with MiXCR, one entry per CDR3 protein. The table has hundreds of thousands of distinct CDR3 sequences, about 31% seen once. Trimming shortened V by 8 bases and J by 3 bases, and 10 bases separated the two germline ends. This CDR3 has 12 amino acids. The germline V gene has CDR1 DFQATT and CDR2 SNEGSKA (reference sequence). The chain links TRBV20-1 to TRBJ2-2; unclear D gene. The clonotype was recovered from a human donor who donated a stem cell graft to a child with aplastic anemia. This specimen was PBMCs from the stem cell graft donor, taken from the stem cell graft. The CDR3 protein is CSYRRDTGELFF. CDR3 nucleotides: TGCAGTTACCGGCGAGACACCGGGGAGCTGTTTTTT.